The rows below give T cell receptor beta chains drawn from one sample of a study of cytomegalovirus exposure and HLA in healthy donors. TCRdb's copy holds only in-frame clones and misses some; the assay was immunoSEQ multiplex PCR. The repertoire holds more than 110,000 clones, around two thirds seen once, with approximately 2.3% in the top ten. What was sequenced was PBMCs. The origin of the receptors is a woman in her fifties or sixties in good health and CMV-seropositive. Both conserved end residues are part of each CDR3. Each record gives: CDR3 protein, CDR3 DNA, V gene, J gene, clone size, D gene. A D gene is named only where the DNA matches it firmly. Clone size is not always given. Where it is, it says once, few, many or a class for expanded clones.

CASSALVVEYF	TGTGCCAGCAGCGCGTTGGTCGTAGAGTACTTC	TRBV2	TRBJ2-7	-	-
CSGIWGGTDTQYF	TGCAGCGGCATATGGGGGGGCACAGATACGCAGTATTTT	TRBV29-1	TRBJ2-3	-	-
CASSFQGAATEAFF	TGCGCCAGCAGCTTCCAGGGGGCTGCCACTGAAGCTTTCTTT	TRBV5-1	TRBJ1-1	-	TRBD1
CSARFGEQFF	TGCAGTGCTAGATTCGGGGAGCAGTTCTTC	TRBV20-1	TRBJ2-1	-	-
CASSSGQGNNQPQHF	TGTGCCAGCAGCTCCGGACAGGGGAACAATCAGCCCCAGCATTTT	TRBV6-1	TRBJ1-5	-	TRBD1
CASSLHRVTGNQPQHF	TGTGCCAGCAGCCTACACAGGGTTACGGGCAATCAGCCCCAGCATTTT	TRBV14	TRBJ1-5	-	-
CASMPDRLNTEAFF	TGTGCCAGCATGCCTGACAGGTTGAACACTGAAGCTTTCTTT	TRBV27	TRBJ1-1	-	-
CASARPPLGQPQHF	TGTGCCAGCGCCAGGCCCCCCTTGGGTCAGCCCCAGCATTTT	TRBV28	TRBJ1-5	once	-
CASSIDGGRAVYEQYF	TGTGCCAGTAGTATAGATGGCGGGAGGGCCGTATACGAGCAGTACTTC	TRBV19	TRBJ2-7	-	TRBD2
CASTLTGRYEQYF	TGTGCCAGCACGCTTACAGGGAGATACGAGCAGTACTTC	TRBV28	TRBJ2-7	-	-
CACLRNTEAFF	TGTGCCTGCCTGAGAAACACTGAAGCTTTCTTT	TRBV28	TRBJ1-1	-	-
CASSKEEFFYEQYF	TGTGCCAGCAGTAAGGAGGAGTTTTTCTACGAGCAGTACTTC	TRBV6-6	TRBJ2-7	few	-
CASSRDRGSGNTIYF	TGTGCCAGTAGTAGGGACAGAGGATCTGGAAACACCATATATTTT	TRBV19	TRBJ1-3	-	TRBD1
CASSESRGAKNIQYF	TGTGCCAGCAGTGAATCGCGGGGAGCCAAAAACATTCAGTACTTC	TRBV25-1	TRBJ2-4	-	-
CASSPQGGAFFSGNTIYF	TGTGCCAGCAGCCCACAAGGAGGGGCCTTCTTCTCTGGAAACACCATATATTTT	TRBV5-4	TRBJ1-3	few	-
CASSIWGGRTEAFF	TGTGCCAGTAGTATATGGGGGGGGAGGACTGAAGCTTTCTTT	TRBV19	TRBJ1-1	-	-
CASRNSGTDYGYTF	TGTGCCAGCAGAAACTCCGGGACAGACTATGGCTACACCTTC	TRBV2	TRBJ1-2	-	TRBD1
CASSPSTGYSGNTIYF	TGTGCCAGCAGCCCGTCTACGGGGTACTCTGGAAACACCATATATTTT	TRBV7-8	TRBJ1-3	-	-
CASSTPGLQETQYF	TGTGCCAGCAGTACCCCGGGACTCCAAGAGACCCAGTACTTC	TRBV6-5	TRBJ2-5	-	-
CASSPLAGVNTGELFF	TGTGCCAGCAGCCCACTAGCGGGAGTTAACACCGGGGAGCTGTTTTTT	TRBV14	TRBJ2-2	-	TRBD2
CASSSQENTEAFF	TGTGCCAGCTCATCTCAGGAGAACACTGAAGCTTTCTTT	TRBV18	TRBJ1-1	-	-
CASSVGGVNGYTF	TGTGCCAGCTCAGTGGGGGGAGTAAATGGCTACACCTTC	TRBV6-1	TRBJ1-2	few	-
CASSLVTSGTSSYNEQFF	TGCGCCAGCAGCTTGGTGACTAGCGGAACTTCCTCCTACAATGAGCAGTTCTTC	TRBV5-1	TRBJ2-1	-	TRBD2
CASSSSYRGPHGYTF	TGCGCCAGCAGCTCATCTTACAGGGGGCCCCATGGCTACACCTTC	TRBV5-1	TRBJ1-2	few	TRBD1
CASRGTDYSNQPQHF	TGTGCCAGCAGGGGGACAGATTATAGCAATCAGCCCCAGCATTTT	TRBV28	TRBJ1-5	-	TRBD1
CASSFGEDTEAFF	TGTGCCAGCAGCTTTGGAGAAGACACTGAAGCTTTCTTT	TRBV7-9	TRBJ1-1	-	-
CASSSPVETLHF	TGTGCCAGCAGTTCCCCCGTGGAGACCCTCCACTTT	TRBV28	TRBJ1-6	-	-
CASSLETPNTEAFF	TGCGCCAGCAGCTTGGAGACACCGAACACTGAAGCTTTCTTT	TRBV5-1	TRBJ1-1	-	-
CASSWQSTSGSPPRTGELFF	TGTGCCAGTAGTTGGCAATCCACCAGCGGGAGTCCCCCGCGGACCGGGGAGCTGTTTTTT	TRBV19	TRBJ2-2	-	TRBD2
CASRFTGDSYGYTF	TGTGCCAGCAGATTCACGGGGGACAGCTATGGCTACACCTTC	TRBV5-6	TRBJ1-2	-	TRBD1
CASSLVSGNYNEQFF	TGCGCCAGCAGCTTGGTAAGCGGCAACTACAATGAGCAGTTCTTC	TRBV5-1	TRBJ2-1	few	-
CASSLGWGGEKLFF	TGTGCCAGCAGTTTAGGGTGGGGGGGTGAAAAACTGTTTTTT	TRBV28	TRBJ1-4	-	-
CASNRWGTGVANQPQHF	TGTGCCAGCAATAGGTGGGGGACAGGGGTCGCAAATCAGCCCCAGCATTTT	TRBV2	TRBJ1-5	few	TRBD1
CASSPRQGEAFF	TGTGCCAGCTCACCAAGGCAGGGCGAAGCTTTCTTT	TRBV18	TRBJ1-1	few	-
CASSPGGVEAFF	TGTGCCAGCAGCCCCGGCGGAGTGGAAGCTTTCTTT	TRBV7-9	TRBJ1-1	-	-
CASSPYGTSALTTGELFF	TGTGCCAGCAGCCCCTATGGGACTAGCGCCCTAACGACCGGGGAGCTGTTTTTT	TRBV7-8	TRBJ2-2	-	TRBD2
CASRPGTGRETQYF	TGTGCCAGCAGGCCCGGGACAGGAAGAGAGACCCAGTACTTC	TRBV6-5	TRBJ2-5	once	TRBD1
CASSSGTANQETQYF	TGCGCCAGCAGCTCAGGGACAGCCAACCAAGAGACCCAGTACTTC	TRBV5-1	TRBJ2-5	-	TRBD1
CASSLDRSGELFF	TGTGCCAGCAGCTTGGACAGGTCCGGGGAGCTGTTTTTT	TRBV11-2	TRBJ2-2	-	TRBD1
CASSLRTGGNYGYTF	TGTGCCAGCAGTCTACGGACAGGGGGTAACTATGGCTACACCTTC	TRBV27	TRBJ1-2	-	TRBD1
CASSPRRTSGSRANTGELFF	TGTGCCAGCAGTCCGAGAAGGACTAGCGGGAGCAGGGCTAACACCGGGGAGCTGTTTTTT	TRBV27	TRBJ2-2	few	TRBD2